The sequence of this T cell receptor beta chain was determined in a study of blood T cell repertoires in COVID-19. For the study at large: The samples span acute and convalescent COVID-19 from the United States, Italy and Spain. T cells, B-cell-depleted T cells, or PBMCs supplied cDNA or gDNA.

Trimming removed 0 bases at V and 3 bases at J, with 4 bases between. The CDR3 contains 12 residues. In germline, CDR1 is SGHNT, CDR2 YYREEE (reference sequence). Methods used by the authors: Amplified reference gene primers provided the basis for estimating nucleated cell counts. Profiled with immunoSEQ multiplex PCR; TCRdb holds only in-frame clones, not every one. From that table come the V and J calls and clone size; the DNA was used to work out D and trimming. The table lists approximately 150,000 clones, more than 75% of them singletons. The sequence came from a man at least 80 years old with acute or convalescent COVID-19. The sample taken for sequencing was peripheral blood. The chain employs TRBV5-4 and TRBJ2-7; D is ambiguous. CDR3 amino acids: CASSLDGYEQYF. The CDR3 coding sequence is TGTGCCAGCAGCTTGGACGGCTACGAGCAGTACTTC.